This T cell receptor beta chain comes out of a study of blood T cell repertoires in COVID-19. On the study more broadly: PBMCs, B-cell-depleted T cells, or T cells provided the cDNA or gDNA that made up the material.

Trimming at V came to 3 bases and at J to 3 bases, leaving 11 bases not matched to a gene. The CDR3 sequence is 17 residues long. Germline V lookup: CDR1 MNHEY, CDR2 SVGEGT. In the authors' methods: Amplified reference gene primers provided the basis for estimating nucleated cell counts. The repertoire was sequenced with immunoSEQ multiplex PCR; TCRdb's copy has only in-frame clones and lacks some. The V and J calls and clone size come from that table; D and trimming were worked out from the DNA. The sample includes about 240,000 clones, over 65% of them seen just once. The chain joins TRBV6-2 or TRBV6-3 to TRBJ2-5, with 9 bases aligning to TRBD2. Material: peripheral blood. The clonotype comes from a woman aged 80 or over with acute or convalescent COVID-19. The CDR3 nucleotides read TGTGCCAGCAGTTATGGGGTCTCGCGGGAGGGGAAAGAGACCCAGTACTTC. This encodes CASSYGVSREGKETQYF.